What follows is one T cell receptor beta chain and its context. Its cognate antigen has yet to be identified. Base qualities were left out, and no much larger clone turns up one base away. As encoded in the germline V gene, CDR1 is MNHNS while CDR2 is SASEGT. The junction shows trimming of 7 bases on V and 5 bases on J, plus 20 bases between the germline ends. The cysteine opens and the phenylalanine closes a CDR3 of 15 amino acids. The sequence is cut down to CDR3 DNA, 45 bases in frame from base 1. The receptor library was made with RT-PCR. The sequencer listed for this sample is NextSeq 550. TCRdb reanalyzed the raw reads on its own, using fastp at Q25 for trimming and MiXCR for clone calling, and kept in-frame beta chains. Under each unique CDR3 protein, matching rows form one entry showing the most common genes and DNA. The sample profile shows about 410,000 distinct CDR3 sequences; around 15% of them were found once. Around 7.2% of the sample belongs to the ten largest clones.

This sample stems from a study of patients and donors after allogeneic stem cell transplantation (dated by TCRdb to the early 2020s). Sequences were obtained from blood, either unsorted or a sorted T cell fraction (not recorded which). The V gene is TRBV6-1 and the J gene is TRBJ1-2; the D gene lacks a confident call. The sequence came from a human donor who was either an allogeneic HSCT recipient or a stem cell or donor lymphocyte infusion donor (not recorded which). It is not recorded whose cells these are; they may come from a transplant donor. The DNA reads TGTGCCAGCACGAAGGCGGAGGCCGGGGTTTATGGCTACACCTTC. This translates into CASTKAEAGVYGYTF.